This T cell receptor (beta chain) was identified in a study of beta chain features in type 1 diabetes. Looking at the study overall: Healthy donors and patients had similar age, gender and cell yields. Study results and caveats: Type 1 diabetes patients had moderately but significantly shorter TCRB CDR3s in all four CD4+ subsets. Healthy donors had naive, central memory and Treg TCRB repertoires that appeared less similar than those seen among patients. The influence of HLA type on TCRB rearrangement stayed undetermined.

V lost 2 bases to trimming and J lost 4 bases; unmatched junction nucleotides: 4. The CDR3 spans 15 residues. Germline V CDR1 and CDR2: SGHRS, YFSETQ. Of note for this clone: Its antigen is as yet unknown.

The entirety of the isolated RNA underwent reverse transcription, so expressed TCRB transcripts were sequenced. The repertoire was sequenced with immunoSEQ multiplex PCR; TCRdb's copy has only in-frame clones and lacks some. Of roughly 250,000 clones in the sample, about 9.3% were seen once. The TCR sequence derives from a woman in her late teens or twenties in good health. The V and J genes are TRBV5-1 and TRBJ2-3; 10 bases are shared with TRBD1. The specimen was naive CD4+ T cells from blood. The CDR3 coding sequence is TGCGCCAGCAGCTTCGGGACAGGGGTCGCAGATACGCAGTATTTT. This codes for CASSFGTGVADTQYF.